This passage covers 27 T cell receptor beta chains from one sample sequenced in a study of regulatory T cells in long-lasting Graves disease. For TCR beta, libraries came from iRepertoire HTBI primers and Arm-PCR of CDR3 regions. TCRdb re-called the multiplex PCR reads with MiXCR, one entry per CDR3 protein. The table lists fewer than 400,000 distinct CDR3 sequences, around 19% of them singletons, with 25% to 35% in the top ten. Sample time point: persistent/refractory GD, antithyroid drugs over 5 years with positive TRAb. Following extraction of RNA from PBMCs, that RNA was used to make the TCR library. Source: peripheral blood mononuclear cells (PBMCs), taken when the disease was refractory, from a patient treated with antithyroid drugs. The receptors were sampled from a female donor with Graves disease.

This clonotype has ten or more counts. The chain couples TRBV7-2 to TRBJ2-7, with TRBD1 as a possible D gene (5 bases). This CDR3 is built from 13 residues. Per the germline V gene, CDR1 is SGHTA and CDR2 is FQGNSA. The V end was cut by 5 bases, the J end by 3 bases, with 11 bases between. The CDR3 sequence: CASSIQGGYEQYF. The CDR3 bases are TGTGCCAGCAGCATTCAGGGCGGCTACGAGCAGTACTTC.

In its sample, this clonotype was seen many times. The genes are TRBV6-4 and TRBJ1-1; no definite D call. The CDR3 runs to 12 residues. The V gene's germline CDR1 is MRHNA and CDR2 SNTAGT. Trimming removed 5 bases at V and 0 bases at J, with 4 bases between. The DNA for the CDR3 is TGTGCCAGCAGTTTTATGAACACTGAAGCTTTCTTT. Its protein product is CASSFMNTEAFF.

Many counts were recorded for this clonotype. The V and J genes are TRBV7-3 and TRBJ1-1; D perhaps matches TRBD1 (6 bases). Germline V gives CDR1 SGHTA, CDR2 FQGTGA. Trimming cost V 4 bases and J 3 bases, with 12 bases left between them. CDR3 length: 14 residues. In nucleotides, the CDR3 is TGTGCCAGCAGCTATCGCGGGGGCGACACTGAAGCTTTCTTT. As protein: CASSYRGGDTEAFF.

There are a few counts of this clonotype. CDR3 amino acids: CASSYSSAGGQETQYF. The DNA of the CDR3 is TGTGCCAGCAGTTACTCATCCGCGGGGGGGCAAGAGACCCAGTACTTC. The chain uses TRBV6-2 or TRBV6-3 and TRBJ2-5, with 9 nucleotides matching TRBD2. V was pared by 0 bases and J by 2 bases, with 4 bases of the junction left unmatched. CDR3 length: 16 residues. Germline-derived CDR1 and CDR2 are MNHEY and SVGEGT.

This clonotype was seen a handful of times. The chain employs TRBV20-1 and TRBJ2-7, with 7 bases lining up with TRBD2. This CDR3 has 12 residues. V gave up 5 bases and J gave up 3 bases; unmatched junction bases: 4. Germline loops: CDR1 DFQATT, CDR2 SNEGSKA (reference sequence). CDR3 nucleotides: TGCAGTGCTGAGGGAGGGGTCTACGAGCAGTACTTC. As protein: CSAEGGVYEQYF.

This chain uses TRBV19 with TRBJ1-3; D is ambiguous. The CDR3 runs 15 residues. The V end was cut by 6 bases, the J end by 0 bases, with 12 bases between. CDR1 LNHDA and CDR2 SQIVND come from the germline V gene (reference sequence). The CDR3 protein is CASSVTPSSGNTIYF. Written as DNA, the CDR3 is TGTGCCAGTAGCGTGACACCTAGCTCTGGAAACACCATATATTTT.

In its sample, this clonotype was seen many times. This sequence joins TRBV28 and TRBJ2-7; D gene unclear. Trimming removed 1 base at V and 4 bases at J, with 11 bases between. CDR1 is MDHEN and CDR2 is SYDVKM in the germline V gene. The CDR3 loop spans 14 amino acids. The DNA for the CDR3 is TGTGCCAGCAGTTTATCACAAGTTAGGTACGAGCAGTACTTC. This codes for CASSLSQVRYEQYF.

The chain couples TRBV19 to TRBJ1-5, with D possibly TRBD1 on 6 matching bases. V lost 11 bases and J 3 bases, leaving 17 bases between the germline ends. CDR1 LNHDA and CDR2 SQIVND come from the germline V gene (reference sequence). This CDR3 is 14 amino acids long. CDR3 protein: CASTGAGVNQPQHF. DNA for the CDR3: TGTGCCTCAACGGGGGCCGGGGTCAATCAGCCCCAGCATTTT. The complete variable domain, with remaining parts taken from reference TRBV19 and TRBJ1-5, reads DGGITQSPKYLFRKEGQNVTLSCEQNLNHDAMYWYRQDPGQGLRLIYYSQIVNDFQKGDIAEGYSVSREKKESFPLTVTSAQKNPTAFYLCASTGAGVNQPQHFGDGTRLSIL.

This clonotype was recorded once. The chain couples TRBV20-1 to TRBJ2-7; weak D call: TRBD2 (6 bases). The CDR3 is 14 amino acids. Germline CDR1 reads DFQATT; CDR2 reads SNEGSKA (reference sequence). Between the trimmed V and J ends, which lost 3 bases and 2 bases, there was a span of 14 bases. The CDR3 is CSARPWDSTYEQYF. The CDR3 coding sequence is TGCAGTGCTAGGCCCTGGGACTCTACCTACGAGCAGTACTTC.

This clonotype appeared many times. The rearrangement links TRBV5-5 to TRBJ2-5; the D gene could be TRBD1 or TRBD2 (6 bases each). The CDR3 is made up of 16 amino acids. Germline loops: CDR1 SGHKS, CDR2 YYEKEE (reference sequence). The V gene lost 1 base and the J gene lost 5 bases, with 18 bases spanning the gap. This CDR3 reads CASSLRPRGGGETQYF. In DNA, the CDR3 is TGTGCCAGCAGCTTGAGGCCCAGGGGAGGAGGTGAGACCCAGTACTTC.

As regards this clonotype: It may be a read error: a sequence one base away is much more abundant. The genes are TRBV7-9 and TRBJ2-5, with D unresolved. CDR3 length: 15 amino acids. Per the germline V gene, CDR1 is SEHNR and CDR2 is FQNEAQ (reference sequence). DNA of the CDR3: TGTGCCAGCAGCTTAGCGGACGACATCCAAGTGACCCAGTACTTC. Its protein is CASSLADDIQVTQYF.

A few counts support this clonotype. The chain carries TRBV12-3 or TRBV12-4 and TRBJ1-2; a possible D gene is TRBD1 (5 bases). This CDR3 has 15 amino acids. With 3 bases removed from V and 8 bases from J, the gap between germline ends came to 19 bases. The CDR3 DNA is TGTGCCAGCAGTTTTTCTGCCCTGACAGTGATGGGCTACACCTTC. This gives the protein CASSFSALTVMGYTF.

This clonotype was seen only a few times. The V call is TRBV28, the J call TRBJ2-6; D gene uncertain. Trimming removed 6 bases at V and 0 bases at J, with 9 bases between. Germline V gives CDR1 MDHEN, CDR2 SYDVKM. This CDR3 has 15 residues. CDR3 sequence (DNA): TGTGCCAGCAGCATTACGGGCTCTGGGGCCAACGTCCTGACTTTC. Amino acids: CASSITGSGANVLTF.

Only a few counts were recorded for this clonotype. V and J are TRBV9 and TRBJ1-4; D might be TRBD1 (5 bases). The CDR3 consists of 17 residues. CDR1 and CDR2 (germline): SGDLS, YYNGEE. Trimming pared 0 bases from V and 6 bases from J, leaving 18 bases between. The CDR3 reads CASSVAPRQRGDEKLFF. The CDR3 DNA reads TGTGCCAGCAGCGTAGCTCCGAGACAGCGAGGGGATGAAAAACTGTTTTTT.

As for this clonotype: Given a much more abundant clone one base away, this may be a read error. The chain carries TRBV28 and TRBJ2-7; weak D call: TRBD1 (6 bases). Trimming took 6 bases from V and 0 from J, leaving 12 bases between them. The CDR3 is 14 residues long. Germline V gene sequence: CDR1 MDHEN, CDR2 SYDVKM. The DNA of the CDR3 is TGTGCCAGCAGGGGGGCAACGAACTCCTACGAGCAGTACTTC. Translated: CASRGATNSYEQYF. The whole variable domain, remainder taken from reference TRBV28 and TRBJ2-7, is DVKVTQSSRYLVKRTGEKVFLECVQDMDHENMFWYRQDPGLGLRLIYFSYDVKMKEKGDIPEGYSVSREKKERFSLILESASTNQTSMYLCASRGATNSYEQYFGPGTRLTVT.

This clonotype was picked up a small number of times. The chain carries TRBV20-1 and TRBJ1-2; 7 bases are shared with TRBD1. Germline values: CDR1 DFQATT, CDR2 SNEGSKA (reference sequence). The V gene end was trimmed by 3 bases and the J gene end by 6 bases; junction bases not matched to a gene: 7. The CDR3 is 13 amino acids. The CDR3 loop reads CSARVPGGDGYTF. DNA of the CDR3: TGCAGTGCTAGGGTTCCAGGGGGGGATGGCTACACCTTC.

This clonotype has ten or more counts. The chain recombines TRBV30 with TRBJ1-5; possibly TRBD1 for D (5 bases). The CDR3 is 13 residues long. Germline V gene lookup returns CDR1 GTSNPN and CDR2 SVGIG (reference sequence). V was trimmed by 5 bases and J by 1 base, leaving 9 bases between them. The CDR3 loop is CAWSGGSNQPQHF. The CDR3 DNA is TGTGCCTGGTCCGGGGGAAGCAATCAGCCCCAGCATTTT.

This clonotype was detected a few times. V gene TRBV5-1 combines with J gene TRBJ1-2, with 7 bases aligning to TRBD1. The germline V gene encodes CDR1 SGHRS and CDR2 YFSETQ. The CDR3 totals 15 residues. V shed 0 bases, J shed 2 bases, and the junction held 4 bases outside the gene matches. The chain's CDR3 is CASSLEGARNYGYTF. DNA for the CDR3: TGCGCCAGCAGCTTGGAGGGGGCACGGAACTATGGCTACACCTTC.

This clonotype has a handful of counts. CDR3 region: CASSFGSRLTSYGYTF. The DNA of the CDR3 is TGTGCCAGCAGCTTCGGTTCTAGATTGACCAGCTATGGCTACACCTTC. This sequence joins TRBV5-8 and TRBJ1-2; no reliable D call. The CDR3 is 16 amino acids. Germline values: CDR1 SGHTS, CDR2 YDEGEE. V lost 2 bases and J lost 4, with 18 bases in between. The whole variable domain, filled in from reference TRBV5-8 and TRBJ1-2, reads EAGVTQSPTHLIKTRGQQATLRCSPISGHTSVYWYQQALGLGLQFLLWYDEGEERNRGNFPPRFSGRQFPNYSSELNVNALELEDSALYLCASSFGSRLTSYGYTFGSGTRLTVV.

In the case of this clonotype: A far larger clone differs by one base, so this is likely a read error. This chain uses TRBV7-8 with TRBJ2-7; 8 positions agree with TRBD1. The DNA matches TRBJ2-5 better at its end, which makes the J call doubtful. Germline V gives CDR1 SGHVS, CDR2 FQNEAQ. The CDR3 is made up of 15 amino acids. In DNA form, the CDR3 reads TGTGCCAGCAGCTTAGCAGGGACAGGTCAAAAGACCCAGTACTTC. The encoded protein is CASSLAGTGQKTQYF.

This clonotype was detected many times. CDR3 region: CATRTETSNQPQHF. The DNA for the CDR3 is TGTGCCACCCGAACAGAGACCAGTAATCAGCCCCAGCATTTT. The V gene is TRBV19, the J gene TRBJ1-5; D ambiguous. The V end lost 10 bases, the J end lost 4 bases, and 17 bases lay between the germline ends. The CDR3 consists of 14 residues. Germline assignment: CDR1 LNHDA and CDR2 SQIVND (reference sequence).

This clonotype was observed at least ten times. The chain has TRBV12-3 or TRBV12-4 and TRBJ1-5, with a possible D match to TRBD1 (5 bases). There are 16 residues in the CDR3. Deletions cut 4 bases from V and 2 bases from J, with 15 bases between. The CDR3 region has the DNA TGTGCCAGCAGTTACTCGACAGCACGTGGCAATCAGCCCCAGCATTTT. It specifies CASSYSTARGNQPQHF.

A note on this clonotype: Being one base from a much bigger clone, this may be a read error. Since the CDR3 does not end with the conserved phenylalanine or tryptophan, this likely comes from a read error. The chain recombines TRBV6-1 with TRBJ2-7, with 8 bases aligning to TRBD1. In germline, CDR1 is MNHNS, CDR2 SASEGT. The CDR3 sequence is 16 residues long. Unmatched junction bases numbered 6, after V lost 0 bases and J lost 2 bases. The CDR3 is CASSEALRDRTYEQYC. The CDR3 nucleotides are TGTGCCAGCAGTGAAGCGCTCCGGGACAGGACCTACGAGCAGTACTGC.

This clonotype has only a few counts. The gene calls are TRBV27 and TRBJ2-2; a possible D gene is TRBD1 (6 bases). Germline CDR1 is MNHEY and CDR2 is SMNVEV (reference sequence). CDR3 length: 15 residues. The germline V and J ends were trimmed by 0 bases and 5 bases, with 10 bases remaining between them. Here the CDR3 reads CASSLSTGWTGELFF. DNA of the CDR3: TGTGCCAGCAGTTTATCCACAGGGTGGACCGGGGAGCTGTTTTTT.

The sample holds a few counts of this clonotype. This rearrangement joins TRBV20-1 to TRBJ2-7; 7 bases match TRBD1. The CDR3 is 13 residues long. Germline CDR1 and CDR2: DFQATT and SNEGSKA (reference sequence). The J segment lost 2 bases and the V segment lost 4 bases, leaving 5 bases of the junction unmatched. The CDR3 coding sequence is TGCAGTGCTACCGACAGGGACCCCTACGAGCAGTACTTC. Translated: CSATDRDPYEQYF.

Remarks on this clonotype: A much larger clone is a single base away; this may be a read error. This chain joins TRBV24-1 and TRBJ2-2; 7 nucleotides match TRBD1. Germline V gene sequence: CDR1 KGHDR, CDR2 SFDVKD. The CDR3 sequence is 15 residues long. The CDR3, as DNA: TGTGCCACCAGTGCCCCGACAGGGAACACCGAGGAGCTGTTTTTT. It encodes CATSAPTGNTEELFF.

The J gene is TRBJ2-5, the V gene TRBV20-1, with 8 bases matching TRBD1. Germline loops: CDR1 DFQATT, CDR2 SNEGSKA (reference sequence). V lost 5 bases to trimming and J lost 2 bases; unmatched junction nucleotides: 4. The CDR3 is 13 amino acids. The CDR3 region is CSAPGTGQETQYF. CDR3 nucleotides: TGCAGTGCTCCCGGGACAGGTCAAGAGACCCAGTACTTC.